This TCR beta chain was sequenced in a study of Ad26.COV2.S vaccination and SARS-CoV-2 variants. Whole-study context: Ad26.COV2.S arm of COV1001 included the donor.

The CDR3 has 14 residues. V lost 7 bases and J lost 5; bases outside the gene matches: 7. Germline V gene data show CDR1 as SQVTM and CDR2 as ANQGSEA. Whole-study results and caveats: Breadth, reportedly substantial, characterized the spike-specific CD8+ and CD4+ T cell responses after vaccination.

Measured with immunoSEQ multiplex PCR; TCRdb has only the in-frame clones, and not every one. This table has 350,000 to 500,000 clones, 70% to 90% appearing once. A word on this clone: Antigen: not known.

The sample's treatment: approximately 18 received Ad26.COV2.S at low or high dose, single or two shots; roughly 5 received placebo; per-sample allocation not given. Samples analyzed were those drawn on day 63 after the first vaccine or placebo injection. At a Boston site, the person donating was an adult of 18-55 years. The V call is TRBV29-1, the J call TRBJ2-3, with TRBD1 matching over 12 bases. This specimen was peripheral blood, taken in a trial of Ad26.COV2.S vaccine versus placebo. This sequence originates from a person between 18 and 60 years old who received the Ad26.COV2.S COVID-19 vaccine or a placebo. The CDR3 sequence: CSATGQGAGDTQYF. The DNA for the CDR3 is TGCAGCGCCACGGGACAGGGGGCCGGAGATACGCAGTATTTT.